Listed below are T cell receptor beta chains from one sample, sequenced in a study of T cell repertoires in cytomegalovirus infection. Antigens for these TCRs are unknown. MiXCR was run by TCRdb on the reads, yielding one entry per CDR3 protein. The sample lists approximately 310,000 distinct CDR3 sequences, approximately 25% seen once, with roughly 14% in the top ten. The specimen was cultured PBMCs, collected from culture after CMV antigen stimulation. Receptors were obtained from a human donor in good health (CMV status not recorded). Some clones in this sample may be carry-over from other donors' samples. CDR3s include the opening cysteine and the closing phenylalanine or tryptophan. Fields, in order: V gene, CDR3 length, J gene, D gene, clone size, CDR3 DNA, CDR3 protein. A D gene is named only where the DNA matches it firmly. Rows give clone size only sometimes, using once, few, many, or a class for an expanded clone.

V gene: TRBV19; CDR3 length: 17; J gene: TRBJ2-2; D gene: TRBD2; clone size: few; CDR3 DNA: TGTGCCAGTAGTTTACTGGGACTAGCCCCCAACACCGGGGAGCTGTTTTTT; CDR3 protein: CASSLLGLAPNTGELFF
V gene: TRBV20-1; CDR3 length: 13; J gene: TRBJ1-5; D gene: .; clone size: .; CDR3 DNA: TGCAGTGCTAGAGATGAGCTAAATCAGCCCCAGCATTTT; CDR3 protein: CSARDELNQPQHF
V gene: TRBV7-2; CDR3 length: 14; J gene: TRBJ2-1; D gene: TRBD2; clone size: few; CDR3 DNA: TGTGCCAGCAGCCTCCCTCTAGCGGGAGCTGAGCAGTTCTTC; CDR3 protein: CASSLPLAGAEQFF
V gene: TRBV4-2; CDR3 length: 16; J gene: TRBJ2-3; D gene: .; clone size: few; CDR3 DNA: TGTGCCAGCAGCCAAGAAAAGGGAGGCTTATCAGATACGCAGTATTTT; CDR3 protein: CASSQEKGGLSDTQYF
V gene: TRBV4-3; CDR3 length: 15; J gene: TRBJ2-3; D gene: .; clone size: .; CDR3 DNA: TGCGCCAGCAGCCAAGATTGGGGGGCTACAGATACGCAGTATTTT; CDR3 protein: CASSQDWGATDTQYF
V gene: TRBV10-3; CDR3 length: 14; J gene: TRBJ1-5; D gene: TRBD1; clone size: many; CDR3 DNA: TGTGCCAGCCGCCGGGACAGGGGGTATCAGCCCCAGCATTTT; CDR3 protein: CASRRDRGYQPQHF
V gene: TRBV3-1; CDR3 length: 13; J gene: TRBJ2-1; D gene: TRBD2; clone size: few; CDR3 DNA: TGTGCCAGCAGCCGGGCGGGAGAACTTGAGCAGTTCTTC; CDR3 protein: CASSRAGELEQFF
V gene: TRBV5-1; CDR3 length: 14; J gene: TRBJ1-6; D gene: .; clone size: once; CDR3 DNA: TGCGCCAGCAGCTGGGGGACTGAGAATTCACCCCTCCACTTT; CDR3 protein: CASSWGTENSPLHF
V gene: TRBV7-2; CDR3 length: 15; J gene: TRBJ2-7; D gene: TRBD1; clone size: few; CDR3 DNA: TGTGCCAGCAGTTCGGACCGGGACAGGGGAGTCGAGCAGTACTTC; CDR3 protein: CASSSDRDRGVEQYF
V gene: TRBV7-2; CDR3 length: 15; J gene: TRBJ1-6; D gene: TRBD1; clone size: many; CDR3 DNA: TGTGCCAGCAGCCGCCAGACAGGGGGCGGTTCACCCCTCCACTTT; CDR3 protein: CASSRQTGGGSPLHF
V gene: TRBV7-3; CDR3 length: 16; J gene: TRBJ2-3; D gene: TRBD2; clone size: many; CDR3 DNA: TGTGCCAGCAGTACCACTAGCGGGAGATACGCAGATACGCAGTATTTT; CDR3 protein: CASSTTSGRYADTQYF
V gene: TRBV5-4; CDR3 length: 16; J gene: TRBJ2-7; D gene: TRBD2; clone size: .; CDR3 DNA: TGTGCCAGCAGCTTGCCCGGGACTAGCGGGCTATACGAGCAGTACTTC; CDR3 protein: CASSLPGTSGLYEQYF
V gene: TRBV29-1; CDR3 length: 17; J gene: TRBJ2-1; D gene: TRBD2; clone size: .; CDR3 DNA: TGCAGCGTTGTAGGGGAGGACGGGAGGACCTTCTACAATGAGCAGTTCTTC; CDR3 protein: CSVVGEDGRTFYNEQFF
V gene: TRBV5-1; CDR3 length: 14; J gene: TRBJ2-7; D gene: TRBD1; clone size: .; CDR3 DNA: TGCGCCAGCAGCCAGACAGGGGGTACTTACGAGCAGTACTTC; CDR3 protein: CASSQTGGTYEQYF
V gene: TRBV4-1; CDR3 length: 15; J gene: TRBJ2-3; D gene: TRBD2; clone size: many; CDR3 DNA: TGCGCCAGCAGTCACCGACTAGCGACCACAGATACGCAGTATTTT; CDR3 protein: CASSHRLATTDTQYF
V gene: TRBV5-1; CDR3 length: 15; J gene: TRBJ2-2; D gene: .; clone size: .; CDR3 DNA: TGCGCCAGCAGCTTGGTTACGAGTACGGCCGGGGAGCTGTTTTTT; CDR3 protein: CASSLVTSTAGELFF
V gene: TRBV7-2; CDR3 length: 14; J gene: TRBJ1-5; D gene: .; clone size: many; CDR3 DNA: TGTGCCAGCAGCTTGCGACAAGGCAATCAGCCCCAGCATTTT; CDR3 protein: CASSLRQGNQPQHF
V gene: TRBV19; CDR3 length: 13; J gene: TRBJ1-2; D gene: TRBD1; clone size: .; CDR3 DNA: TGTGCCAGTAGTACCGGGACAGGCTCAAGCTACACCTTC; CDR3 protein: CASSTGTGSSYTF
V gene: TRBV10-3; CDR3 length: 14; J gene: TRBJ2-5; D gene: .; clone size: .; CDR3 DNA: TGTGCCATCAGTGATCCAGGGGTCCGAGAGACCCAGTACTTC; CDR3 protein: CAISDPGVRETQYF
V gene: TRBV29-1; CDR3 length: 15; J gene: TRBJ2-1; D gene: .; clone size: few; CDR3 DNA: TGCAGCGTTGAAGGTGTCGGCAGGGACTACAATGAGCAGTTCTTC; CDR3 protein: CSVEGVGRDYNEQFF
V gene: TRBV6-2/TRBV6-3; CDR3 length: 15; J gene: TRBJ2-2; D gene: TRBD2; clone size: many; CDR3 DNA: TGTGCCAGCAGAAAGCGGGAACCTTCCACCGGGGAGCTGTTTTTT; CDR3 protein: CASRKREPSTGELFF
V gene: TRBV28; CDR3 length: 17; J gene: TRBJ1-5; D gene: .; clone size: .; CDR3 DNA: TGTGCCAGCAGTTTATCGGGGGCCGGGGAGGGCAATCAGCCCCAGCATTTT; CDR3 protein: CASSLSGAGEGNQPQHF
V gene: TRBV28; CDR3 length: 16; J gene: TRBJ1-6; D gene: .; clone size: few; CDR3 DNA: TGTGCCAGCAGTTTACCCCCCGCAGGGATGAATTCACCCCTCCACTTT; CDR3 protein: CASSLPPAGMNSPLHF
V gene: TRBV19; CDR3 length: 15; J gene: TRBJ2-2; D gene: .; clone size: .; CDR3 DNA: TGTGCCAGTATGCTAGCAACTAGGGGCACCGGGGAGCTGTTTTTT; CDR3 protein: CASMLATRGTGELFF
V gene: TRBV5-1; CDR3 length: 19; J gene: TRBJ2-6; D gene: TRBD2; clone size: few; CDR3 DNA: TGCGCCAGCAGCTTGGTAGCGGGAGGGCCAAGTCCCGGGGCCAACGTCCTGACTTTC; CDR3 protein: CASSLVAGGPSPGANVLTF